This T cell receptor beta chain was captured by sequencing in a study of a mutant IDH1 vaccine in newly diagnosed glioma. Study context: Treated patients showed a male proportion of around 62%, a female proportion of about 40%, and a mean age of 40.4 years. The therapy given earlier, which was standard therapy, consisted of radiotherapy, temozolomide, or both, and most of the patients received both.

The length of the CDR3 is 15 residues. With 0 bases clipped from V and 7 bases from J, the junction kept 9 bases outside the gene matches. Germline V gene data show CDR1 as SGHTA and CDR2 as FQGNSA. This clone was seen more than once but under ten times. Data came from immunoSEQ multiplex PCR; TCRdb stores just in-frame clones and leaves some out. This table holds about 46,000 clones, 86% found once. Time point meaning: baseline, week 1 (first vaccination visit). Specified treatment: pre-vaccination baseline after standard-of-care therapy. Sequencing was performed on PBMCs, taken from a glioma patient treated with radiotherapy, temozolomide or both. This sequence joins TRBV7-2 and TRBJ2-7; 7 bases are a match to TRBD2. This clonotype originated in a man aged 40-55 years with glioma. CDR3 in amino acids: CASSLAVRRGGEQYF. The CDR3 nucleotides read TGTGCCAGCAGCTTAGCGGTCCGCCGGGGAGGGGAGCAGTACTTC.